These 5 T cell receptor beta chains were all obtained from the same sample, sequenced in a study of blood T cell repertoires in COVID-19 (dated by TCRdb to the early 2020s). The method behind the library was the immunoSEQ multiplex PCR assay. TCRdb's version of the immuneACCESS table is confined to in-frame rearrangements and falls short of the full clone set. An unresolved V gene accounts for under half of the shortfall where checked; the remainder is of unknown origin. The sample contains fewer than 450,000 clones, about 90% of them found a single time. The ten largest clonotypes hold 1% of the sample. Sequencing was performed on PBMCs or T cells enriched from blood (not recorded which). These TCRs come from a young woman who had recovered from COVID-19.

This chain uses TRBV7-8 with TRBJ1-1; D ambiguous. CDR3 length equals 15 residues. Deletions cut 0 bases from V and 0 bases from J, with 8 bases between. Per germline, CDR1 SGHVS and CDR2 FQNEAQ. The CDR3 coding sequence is TGTGCCAGCAGCTTAGCCCCGCGATTGAACACTGAAGCTTTCTTT. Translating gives CASSLAPRLNTEAFF.

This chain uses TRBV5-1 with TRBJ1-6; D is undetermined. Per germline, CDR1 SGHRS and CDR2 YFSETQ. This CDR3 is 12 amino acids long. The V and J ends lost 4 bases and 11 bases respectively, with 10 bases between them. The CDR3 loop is CASSPSGTPLHF. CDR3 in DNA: TGCGCCAGCAGCCCGTCGGGGACACCCCTCCACTTT.

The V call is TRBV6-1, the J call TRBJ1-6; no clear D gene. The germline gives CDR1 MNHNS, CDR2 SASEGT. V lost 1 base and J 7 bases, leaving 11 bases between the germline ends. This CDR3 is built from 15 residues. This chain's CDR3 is CASSEDAGLNSPLHF. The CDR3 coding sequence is TGTGCCAGCAGTGAAGATGCCGGTTTGAATTCACCCCTCCACTTT.

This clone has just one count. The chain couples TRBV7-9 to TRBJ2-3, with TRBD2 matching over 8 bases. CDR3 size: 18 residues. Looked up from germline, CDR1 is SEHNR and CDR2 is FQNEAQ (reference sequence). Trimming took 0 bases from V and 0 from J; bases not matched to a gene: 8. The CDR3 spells CASSLAQRGSTSTDTQYF. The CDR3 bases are TGTGCCAGCAGCTTAGCCCAGCGGGGGTCCACTAGCACAGATACGCAGTATTTT.

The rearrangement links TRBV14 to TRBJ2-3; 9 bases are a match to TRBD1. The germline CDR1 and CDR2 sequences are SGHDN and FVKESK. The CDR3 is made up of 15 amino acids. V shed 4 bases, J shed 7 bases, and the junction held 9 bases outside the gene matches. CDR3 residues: CASSRSGTGIYTQYF. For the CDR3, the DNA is TGTGCCAGCAGCCGTTCCGGGACAGGGATATATACGCAGTATTTT.